Here is one TCR beta chain with its context. In the original analysis: Amplified reference gene primers provided the basis for estimating nucleated cell counts. Assay: immunoSEQ multiplex PCR; the TCRdb copy retains only in-frame clones and omits some. V and J calls and clone size are as listed in that table; D and trimming were resolved from the DNA. The data hold about 27,000 clones, with approximately 80% observed a single time. These data originate in a study of blood T cell repertoires in COVID-19. Study in general: Sites across the United States, Italy and Spain contributed samples from acute and convalescent COVID-19. The cDNA or gDNA used as material had been derived from T cells, B-cell-depleted T cells, or PBMCs.

This CDR3 region has 13 residues. Trimming took off 3 bases at V and 4 bases at J, with 7 bases between the two ends. The germline V gene encodes CDR1 SGHVS and CDR2 FQNEAQ. The sequence came from a man aged 70-80 years with active COVID-19. The sequenced sample was peripheral blood. V usage is TRBV7-8 and J usage is TRBJ1-5; D perhaps matches TRBD1 (5 bases). The CDR3, as DNA: TGTGCCAGCAGCTTTCCAGGGAATCAGCCCCAGCATTTT. It codes for CASSFPGNQPQHF.